Listed below are T cell receptor beta chains from one sample, sequenced in a study of early T cells in non-severe SARS-CoV-2 infection. TCRdb reprocessed the 5' RACE reads via MiXCR and lists one record per CDR3 protein. The sample has 55,000 or so distinct CDR3 sequences; under 14% are singletons. The sample was whole blood. The receptor set was obtained from an adult who was a healthcare worker with PCR-confirmed SARS-CoV-2 infection or an uninfected control (not recorded which). The CDR3 runs from the conserved cysteine through the conserved F or W. D genes are given only for firm matches. Size is omitted from some rows. Given values are once, few, many or a class for expanded clones.

CDR3 DNA	CDR3 protein	D gene	clone size	V gene	J gene
TGCGCCAGCAGCTTGTATGAACCTCGTACCTACGAGCAGTACTTC	CASSLYEPRTYEQYF	NA	NA	TRBV5-1	TRBJ2-7
TGTGCCAGCAGTGAAGCTAGCGGGGGGGCCAATGAGCAGTTCTTC	CASSEASGGANEQFF	TRBD2	large	TRBV6-1	TRBJ2-1
TGTGCCAGCAGCCCCTTCGGATTGGAAAGGTCCGAAAAACTGTTTTTT	CASSPFGLERSEKLFF	NA	NA	TRBV7-9	TRBJ1-4
TGTGCCAGCAGCCTCCGGGACATAGAGACCCAGTACTTC	CASSLRDIETQYF	NA	many	TRBV3-1	TRBJ2-5
TGTGCCAGCAGTCCGGGGACTACCAGCACAGATACGCAGTATTTT	CASSPGTTSTDTQYF	TRBD2	NA	TRBV3-1	TRBJ2-3
TGTGCCAGCAGCCCATGGGGAACTACTGGCACCGGGGAGCTGTTTTTT	CASSPWGTTGTGELFF	NA	NA	TRBV11-2	TRBJ2-2
TGTGCCAGCAGCTTCTTCGGCGGAACAGTCGCTAACACCATATATTTT	CASSFFGGTVANTIYF	NA	NA	TRBV5-6	TRBJ1-3
TGTGCCAGCAGTCCCATTAGGGCAGGCAATGAGCAGTTCTTC	CASSPIRAGNEQFF	NA	NA	TRBV28	TRBJ2-1
TGCAGTCCCACCTCAGGGGGGATTAGGAATGAGCAGTTCTTC	CSPTSGGIRNEQFF	NA	many	TRBV20-1	TRBJ2-1
TGTGCCAGCAGCCAAGTAAGAGAGACCCAGTACTTC	CASSQVRETQYF	NA	NA	TRBV14	TRBJ2-5
TGCAGCGTTGATCTGGACGCGGTCCTACAAGAGACCCAGTACTTC	CSVDLDAVLQETQYF	NA	NA	TRBV29-1	TRBJ2-5
TGTGCCAGCAGCCAGACTAGCTCTCCGGGCACCGGGGAGCTGTTTTTT	CASSQTSSPGTGELFF	TRBD2	NA	TRBV7-6	TRBJ2-2
TGTGCCAGCAGCTTGGGGACTAGCGGGAGAAGATTGGGCAATGAGCAGTTCTTC	CASSLGTSGRRLGNEQFF	TRBD2	many	TRBV7-3	TRBJ2-1
TGCGGTGGACAGGGGTACACAGATACGCAGTATTTT	CGGQGYTDTQYF	TRBD1	many	TRBV29-1	TRBJ2-3
TGTGCCAGCAAGGGAGGGGGCTTCACTGAAGCTTTCTTT	CASKGGGFTEAFF	TRBD1	NA	TRBV6-6	TRBJ1-1
TGTGCCAGCAGCTTAGAGCGGGACAATGAGCAGTTCTTC	CASSLERDNEQFF	NA	few	TRBV7-8	TRBJ2-1
TGTGCCAGCAGCACCACAGTTGAAAAACTGTTTTTT	CASSTTVEKLFF	NA	many	TRBV11-2	TRBJ1-4
TGTGCCAGCAGCACAGCAGAAGCTTTCTTT	CASSTAEAFF	NA	NA	TRBV7-9	TRBJ1-1
TGTGCCACCAGCAGAGATCAGGCCGGCGAGCAGTACTTC	CATSRDQAGEQYF	NA	many	TRBV15	TRBJ2-7
TGTGCCAGCTCACCAACTCCAGAGGGTTTACTTCAGCCCCAGCATTTT	CASSPTPEGLLQPQHF	NA	few	TRBV18	TRBJ1-5
TGTGCCAGCAGCTTGGCCGACACTTTCTACAATGAGCAGTTCTTC	CASSLADTFYNEQFF	NA	once	TRBV5-6	TRBJ2-1